The present T cell receptor beta chain was sequenced within a study of blood T cell repertoires in COVID-19. Profiling relied on immunoSEQ multiplex PCR, and the TCRdb table lists in-frame clones only, not all of them. The data show roughly 250,000 clones, roughly 86% seen once. This CDR3 region has 16 residues. J lost 0 bases, V lost 5 bases, and 8 bases had no gene match. CDR1 SEHNR and CDR2 FQNEAQ come from the germline V gene (reference sequence). As to this clone: At the DNA level, this CDR3 is encoded by other sequences in the same sample as well.

The source of this sequence is a man in his forties who had recovered from COVID-19. The sample consisted of peripheral blood. This sequence joins TRBV7-9 and TRBJ2-3, with 7 bases that match TRBD2. The CDR3 spells CASSPTGGGSTDTQYF. Here the CDR3 DNA reads TGTGCCAGCAGCCCCACGGGGGGTGGGAGCACAGATACGCAGTATTTT.